This T cell receptor (beta chain) was identified during a study of somatic mutations in cytotoxic T cells in rheumatoid arthritis. Study-level background: Each patient's diagnosis was followed right away by a blood draw (about 30 ml EDTA), before any treatment.

The data were produced by immunoSEQ multiplex PCR, yet TCRdb's version contains in-frame clones alone and is incomplete. The data hold about 19,000 clones, with 75% to 90% observed a single time. From germline, CDR1 is MNHEY and CDR2 SMNVEV (reference sequence). This CDR3 is built from 12 residues. Trimming took off 7 bases at V and 4 bases at J, with 11 bases between the two ends. This chain joins TRBV27 and TRBJ2-7, with D uncertain. This receptor was taken from a woman between 35 and 50 years old with rheumatoid arthritis. Sequences were obtained from CD8+ T cells sorted from blood. DNA for the CDR3: TGTGCCAGCATGACGCGGTATTACGAGCAGTACTTC. The encoded protein is CASMTRYYEQYF.